This is a list of T cell receptor beta chains from one sample in a study of cytomegalovirus exposure and HLA in healthy donors. Clones were read by immunoSEQ multiplex PCR, and TCRdb kept only the in-frame ones, dropping some. The sample has some 140,000 clones, around 75% seen once. The specimen sequenced was PBMCs. Source of these receptors: a man younger than 45 in good health and CMV-seropositive. Each CDR3 is given with its conserved first and last residue. Fields, in order: V gene, J gene, clone size, D gene, CDR3 protein, CDR3 DNA. The D gene is left open where the match is weak. Some rows have no size entry. The others give once, few or many, or a class for an expanded clone.

v_call: TRBV11-2; j_call: TRBJ2-1; clone_size: NA; d_call: NA; cdr3_aa: CASSLTERLSYNEQFF; cdr3_nt: TGTGCCAGCAGCTTAACCGAGCGGCTCTCCTACAATGAGCAGTTCTTC
v_call: TRBV29-1; j_call: TRBJ2-1; clone_size: NA; d_call: TRBD2; cdr3_aa: CSVVAGGLREQFF; cdr3_nt: TGCAGCGTTGTGGCGGGAGGGCTAAGGGAGCAGTTCTTC
v_call: TRBV7-8; j_call: TRBJ2-7; clone_size: NA; d_call: TRBD2; cdr3_aa: CASSLVEGGGYEQYF; cdr3_nt: TGTGCCAGCAGCTTAGTGGAAGGCGGGGGCTACGAGCAGTACTTC
v_call: TRBV4-3; j_call: TRBJ2-3; clone_size: NA; d_call: TRBD2; cdr3_aa: CASSQDTGGTDTQYF; cdr3_nt: TGCGCCAGCAGCCAAGATACGGGGGGGACAGATACGCAGTATTTT
v_call: TRBV9; j_call: TRBJ2-7; clone_size: NA; d_call: NA; cdr3_aa: CASSPTSQQGRRIYEQYF; cdr3_nt: TGTGCCAGCAGCCCAACCTCTCAACAGGGTCGAAGAATCTACGAGCAGTACTTC
v_call: TRBV10-3; j_call: TRBJ1-2; clone_size: few; d_call: TRBD1; cdr3_aa: CAISELLTGGWAGYTF; cdr3_nt: TGTGCCATCAGTGAGTTATTGACAGGGGGCTGGGCTGGCTACACCTTC
v_call: TRBV18; j_call: TRBJ2-5; clone_size: NA; d_call: NA; cdr3_aa: CASSPGVGETQYF; cdr3_nt: TGTGCCAGCTCTCCGGGGGTTGGGGAGACCCAGTACTTC
v_call: TRBV4-3; j_call: TRBJ1-6; clone_size: NA; d_call: NA; cdr3_aa: CASSQGGGAYNSPLHF; cdr3_nt: TGCGCCAGCAGCCAAGGTGGGGGCGCCTATAATTCACCCCTCCACTTT
v_call: TRBV27; j_call: TRBJ2-2; clone_size: NA; d_call: TRBD2; cdr3_aa: CASNARGGDTGELFF; cdr3_nt: TGTGCCAGCAATGCGCGGGGGGGTGACACCGGGGAGCTGTTTTTT
v_call: TRBV27; j_call: TRBJ2-3; clone_size: NA; d_call: NA; cdr3_aa: CASRSLRDTQYF; cdr3_nt: TGTGCCAGCAGATCTTTACGGGATACGCAGTATTTT
v_call: TRBV4-2; j_call: TRBJ2-2; clone_size: NA; d_call: TRBD2; cdr3_aa: CASSQEGGSGTGELFF; cdr3_nt: TGTGCCAGCAGCCAAGAGGGCGGGAGTGGAACCGGGGAGCTGTTTTTT
v_call: TRBV19; j_call: TRBJ1-2; clone_size: NA; d_call: TRBD1; cdr3_aa: CASTPPGQGGNYGYTF; cdr3_nt: TGTGCCAGTACTCCACCGGGACAGGGCGGGAACTATGGCTACACCTTC
v_call: TRBV1; j_call: TRBJ2-2; clone_size: NA; d_call: NA; cdr3_aa: CTSSQAREGNTGELFF; cdr3_nt: TGCACCAGCAGCCAAGCGCGGGAGGGGAACACCGGGGAGCTGTTTTTT
v_call: TRBV10-3; j_call: TRBJ1-5; clone_size: once; d_call: NA; cdr3_aa: CATWAEGQPQHF; cdr3_nt: TGTGCCACGTGGGCGGAGGGTCAGCCCCAGCATTTT
v_call: TRBV5-6; j_call: TRBJ2-3; clone_size: NA; d_call: TRBD1; cdr3_aa: CASSLRTGLWTPTDTQYF; cdr3_nt: TGTGCCAGCAGCTTGAGGACAGGGTTGTGGACTCCCACAGATACGCAGTATTTT
v_call: TRBV27; j_call: TRBJ2-7; clone_size: NA; d_call: NA; cdr3_aa: CASSLGQRTYEQYF; cdr3_nt: TGTGCCAGCAGTTTGGGGCAGCGCACCTACGAGCAGTACTTC
v_call: TRBV5-1; j_call: TRBJ2-1; clone_size: NA; d_call: NA; cdr3_aa: CASSSRTGVNEQFF; cdr3_nt: TGCGCCAGCAGCTCCCGGACGGGGGTGAATGAGCAGTTCTTC
v_call: TRBV4-2; j_call: TRBJ1-1; clone_size: NA; d_call: NA; cdr3_aa: CASSQDGQVNTEAFF; cdr3_nt: TGTGCCAGCAGCCAAGATGGTCAGGTCAACACTGAAGCTTTCTTT
v_call: TRBV7-2; j_call: TRBJ1-2; clone_size: NA; d_call: TRBD1; cdr3_aa: CASSLMTGKDGYTF; cdr3_nt: TGTGCCAGCAGCTTAATGACAGGGAAGGATGGCTACACCTTC
v_call: TRBV27; j_call: TRBJ2-5; clone_size: NA; d_call: NA; cdr3_aa: CASRTQETQYF; cdr3_nt: TGTGCCAGCAGGACACAAGAGACCCAGTACTTC
v_call: TRBV7-9; j_call: TRBJ1-2; clone_size: NA; d_call: TRBD1; cdr3_aa: CASSSGGQNYGYTF; cdr3_nt: TGTGCCAGCAGCTCAGGGGGCCAAAACTATGGCTACACCTTC
v_call: TRBV7-3; j_call: TRBJ2-2; clone_size: NA; d_call: NA; cdr3_aa: CASSTGQITNTGELFF; cdr3_nt: TGTGCCAGCAGCACCGGACAGATAACGAACACCGGGGAGCTGTTTTTT
v_call: TRBV10-3; j_call: TRBJ2-7; clone_size: NA; d_call: NA; cdr3_aa: CAINQGGLQYF; cdr3_nt: TGTGCCATCAACCAAGGGGGTTTGCAGTACTTC
v_call: TRBV6-4; j_call: TRBJ2-3; clone_size: NA; d_call: TRBD2; cdr3_aa: CASSDYETSGTDTQYF; cdr3_nt: TGTGCCAGCAGTGACTATGAGACTAGCGGCACAGATACGCAGTATTTT
v_call: TRBV27; j_call: TRBJ2-1; clone_size: NA; d_call: TRBD2; cdr3_aa: CASTRGGAGKNEQFF; cdr3_nt: TGTGCCAGCACCCGCGGGGGGGCGGGTAAGAATGAGCAGTTCTTC
v_call: TRBV12-5; j_call: TRBJ1-3; clone_size: NA; d_call: TRBD1; cdr3_aa: CASGLGGQGSGNTIYF; cdr3_nt: TGTGCTAGTGGTTTGGGGGGACAGGGTTCTGGAAACACCATATATTTT
v_call: TRBV7-3; j_call: TRBJ1-5; clone_size: NA; d_call: NA; cdr3_aa: CASSLTGLSNQPQHF; cdr3_nt: TGTGCCAGCAGCCTTACAGGGTTGAGCAATCAGCCCCAGCATTTT
v_call: TRBV2; j_call: TRBJ1-5; clone_size: NA; d_call: NA; cdr3_aa: CASSEGVGSQPQHF; cdr3_nt: TGTGCCAGCAGTGAGGGCGTTGGAAGTCAGCCCCAGCATTTT
v_call: TRBV9; j_call: TRBJ2-5; clone_size: NA; d_call: TRBD2; cdr3_aa: CASSVSGGRETQYF; cdr3_nt: TGTGCCAGCAGCGTAAGCGGGGGTAGGGAGACCCAGTACTTC
v_call: TRBV2; j_call: TRBJ1-2; clone_size: few; d_call: NA; cdr3_aa: CASSIRRQHNYGYTF; cdr3_nt: TGTGCCAGCAGTATTCGTAGACAGCATAACTATGGCTACACCTTC
v_call: TRBV5-6; j_call: TRBJ2-5; clone_size: NA; d_call: NA; cdr3_aa: CASTFGVYQETQYF; cdr3_nt: TGTGCCAGCACCTTCGGAGTGTACCAAGAGACCCAGTACTTC
v_call: TRBV5-8; j_call: TRBJ1-1; clone_size: NA; d_call: NA; cdr3_aa: CASSLVVGSEAFF; cdr3_nt: TGTGCCAGCAGCTTGGTGGTGGGGAGTGAAGCTTTCTTT
v_call: TRBV4-2; j_call: TRBJ1-4; clone_size: NA; d_call: NA; cdr3_aa: CASSQDGRGTWANEKLFF; cdr3_nt: TGTGCCAGCAGCCAAGACGGGAGGGGGACGTGGGCTAATGAAAAACTGTTTTTT
v_call: TRBV28; j_call: TRBJ1-1; clone_size: NA; d_call: NA; cdr3_aa: CASSYRVRNTEAFF; cdr3_nt: TGTGCCAGCAGCTACAGGGTGAGGAACACTGAAGCTTTCTTT
v_call: TRBV7-7; j_call: TRBJ2-1; clone_size: NA; d_call: TRBD2; cdr3_aa: CASSLASGPSSYNEQFF; cdr3_nt: TGTGCTAGCAGCTTAGCTAGCGGGCCGAGCTCCTACAATGAGCAGTTCTTC
v_call: TRBV6-1; j_call: TRBJ1-4; clone_size: NA; d_call: NA; cdr3_aa: CASSDEKLFF; cdr3_nt: TGTGCCAGCAGCGATGAAAAACTGTTTTTT
v_call: TRBV10-3; j_call: TRBJ2-3; clone_size: NA; d_call: NA; cdr3_aa: CAISASKSGSSTDTQYF; cdr3_nt: TGTGCCATCAGTGCCTCCAAAAGCGGATCTAGCACAGATACGCAGTATTTT
v_call: TRBV18; j_call: TRBJ1-5; clone_size: NA; d_call: NA; cdr3_aa: CASSPGENQPQHF; cdr3_nt: TGTGCCAGCTCACCAGGGGAGAATCAGCCCCAGCATTTT
v_call: TRBV5-6; j_call: TRBJ1-2; clone_size: NA; d_call: NA; cdr3_aa: CASSLYEGYTF; cdr3_nt: TGTGCCAGCAGCTTGTATGAGGGCTACACCTTC
v_call: TRBV19; j_call: TRBJ2-7; clone_size: NA; d_call: TRBD1; cdr3_aa: CASSVGTGGSYEQYF; cdr3_nt: TGTGCCAGTAGCGTAGGGACAGGGGGCTCCTACGAGCAGTACTTC
v_call: TRBV7-9; j_call: TRBJ2-5; clone_size: NA; d_call: TRBD2; cdr3_aa: CASSAASGTSGRETQYF; cdr3_nt: TGTGCCAGCAGCGCCGCCTCCGGGACTAGCGGGAGGGAGACCCAGTACTTC
v_call: TRBV28; j_call: TRBJ2-7; clone_size: NA; d_call: NA; cdr3_aa: CASSFQDRYYEQYF; cdr3_nt: TGTGCCAGCAGTTTTCAAGACAGATACTACGAGCAGTACTTC
v_call: TRBV7-6; j_call: TRBJ1-4; clone_size: NA; d_call: TRBD1; cdr3_aa: CASSLGQGAKKLFF; cdr3_nt: TGTGCCAGCAGCTTAGGACAGGGGGCAAAAAAACTGTTTTTT
v_call: TRBV7-8; j_call: TRBJ2-5; clone_size: NA; d_call: NA; cdr3_aa: CASSREPQETQYF; cdr3_nt: TGTGCCAGCAGTCGCGAACCCCAAGAGACCCAGTACTTC
v_call: TRBV6-1; j_call: TRBJ2-7; clone_size: once; d_call: TRBD1; cdr3_aa: CASRVTGTVYEQYF; cdr3_nt: TGTGCCAGCAGGGTTACCGGGACAGTCTACGAGCAGTACTTC
v_call: TRBV7-2; j_call: TRBJ2-1; clone_size: NA; d_call: NA; cdr3_aa: CASSLDQVTYNEQFF; cdr3_nt: TGTGCCAGCAGCTTAGACCAGGTTACCTACAATGAGCAGTTCTTC
v_call: TRBV2; j_call: TRBJ2-5; clone_size: NA; d_call: TRBD2; cdr3_aa: CASEGLAGEAETQYF; cdr3_nt: TGTGCCAGCGAGGGACTAGCGGGAGAGGCCGAGACCCAGTACTTC
v_call: TRBV6-5; j_call: TRBJ1-1; clone_size: medium-sized; d_call: TRBD1; cdr3_aa: CASSYLSRDRVAFF; cdr3_nt: TGTGCCAGCAGTTACCTTTCAAGGGACAGGGTAGCTTTCTTT
v_call: TRBV19; j_call: TRBJ2-7; clone_size: NA; d_call: NA; cdr3_aa: CASSIGAGNRYEQYF; cdr3_nt: TGTGCCAGTAGTATAGGGGCCGGAAATCGGTACGAGCAGTACTTC
v_call: TRBV9; j_call: TRBJ1-2; clone_size: once; d_call: NA; cdr3_aa: CASSVAGVNYGYTF; cdr3_nt: TGTGCCAGCAGCGTAGCAGGGGTGAACTATGGCTACACCTTC
v_call: TRBV7-6; j_call: TRBJ2-7; clone_size: NA; d_call: TRBD1; cdr3_aa: CASSLPSGQLTYEQYF; cdr3_nt: TGTGCCAGCAGCTTACCCTCGGGACAGTTAACCTACGAGCAGTACTTC
v_call: TRBV11-2; j_call: TRBJ2-3; clone_size: NA; d_call: NA; cdr3_aa: CASSLGQPRTDTQYF; cdr3_nt: TGTGCCAGCAGCTTAGGACAGCCCCGGACAGATACGCAGTATTTT